The rows below give T cell receptor beta chains drawn from one sample of a study of blood T cells in healthy people across ages. MiXCR, applied by TCRdb to the 5' RACE reads, yields one record per CDR3 protein. The profile shows 540,000 or so distinct CDR3 sequences, less than 25% of them singletons. The same specimen was also included in a second study, on T cells of mothers and their children.

Sequencing was done on a sample of blood. Source of these receptors: a boy aged 10-17 years in good health. CDR3s include the opening cysteine and the closing phenylalanine or tryptophan. Fields, in order: clone size, J gene, V gene, CDR3 length, D gene, CDR3 protein, CDR3 DNA. The D gene is left open where the match is weak. The size field is filled for only some rows; it gives once, few, many or a size class.

size: few
J: TRBJ2-1
V: TRBV2
length: 17
D: .
CDR3: CASSEDESDTSYNEQFF
DNA: TGTGCCAGCAGTGAAGACGAATCGGACACCAGCTACAATGAGCAGTTCTTC

size: .
J: TRBJ2-1
V: TRBV28
length: 15
D: TRBD1
CDR3: CASSLIGTGANEQFF
DNA: TGTGCCAGCAGTTTAATCGGGACAGGGGCCAATGAGCAGTTCTTC

size: .
J: TRBJ1-2
V: TRBV5-5
length: 14
D: TRBD1
CDR3: CASSAGQGRYGYTF
DNA: TGTGCCAGCAGCGCTGGACAGGGGAGATATGGCTACACCTTC

size: few
J: TRBJ2-1
V: TRBV7-6
length: 13
D: .
CDR3: CASSAGNQDEQFF
DNA: TGTGCCAGCAGCGCCGGTAACCAGGATGAGCAGTTCTTC

size: few
J: TRBJ2-6
V: TRBV12-5
length: 20
D: TRBD1
CDR3: CASGLVLGQGPYSGANVLTF
DNA: TGTGCTAGTGGTTTGGTACTGGGACAGGGGCCCTACTCTGGGGCCAACGTCCTGACTTTC

size: .
J: TRBJ2-3
V: TRBV9
length: 15
D: TRBD2
CDR3: CASSTPTSRTDTQYF
DNA: TGTGCCAGCAGCACCCCGACTAGCCGAACGGATACGCAGTATTTT

size: few
J: TRBJ2-3
V: TRBV28
length: 16
D: TRBD1
CDR3: CASSFQTGGRSDTQYF
DNA: TGTGCCAGCAGTTTCCAGACAGGGGGGCGCTCAGATACGCAGTATTTT

size: few
J: TRBJ1-4
V: TRBV28
length: 16
D: TRBD1
CDR3: CASSLFRGTTNEKLFF
DNA: TGTGCCAGCAGTTTATTCAGGGGGACAACTAATGAAAAACTGTTTTTT

size: few
J: TRBJ2-5
V: TRBV9
length: 15
D: TRBD2
CDR3: CASSVVGTSKETRYF
DNA: TGTGCCAGCAGCGTAGTGGGGACTAGCAAAGAGACCCGGTACTTC

size: .
J: TRBJ1-2
V: TRBV5-5
length: 16
D: TRBD1
CDR3: CASSTRTGKDNYGYTF
DNA: TGTGCCAGCAGCACGAGGACAGGGAAGGACAACTATGGTTACACCTTC

size: .
J: TRBJ2-7
V: TRBV20-1
length: 12
D: .
CDR3: CSADVGAYEQYF
DNA: TGCAGTGCTGACGTCGGGGCCTACGAGCAGTACTTC

size: few
J: TRBJ1-1
V: TRBV20-1
length: 12
D: .
CDR3: CSAEGGLTEAFF
DNA: TGCAGTGCTGAGGGGGGGCTTACTGAAGCTTTCTTT

size: few
J: TRBJ2-7
V: TRBV27
length: 14
D: TRBD1
CDR3: CASSLSGQSYEQYF
DNA: TGTGCCAGCAGTTTATCGGGACAGTCCTACGAGCAGTACTTC

size: few
J: TRBJ2-7
V: TRBV4-1
length: 16
D: .
CDR3: CASSQDRNEGPYEQYF
DNA: TGCGCCAGCAGCCAAGATCGGAATGAAGGGCCCTACGAGCAGTACTTC

size: few
J: TRBJ1-2
V: TRBV12-3/TRBV12-4
length: 13
D: .
CDR3: CASSFGGPYGYTF
DNA: TGTGCCAGCAGTTTCGGCGGTCCCTATGGCTACACCTTC

size: .
J: TRBJ1-1
V: TRBV6-5
length: 14
D: .
CDR3: CASSYVRGLTEAFF
DNA: TGTGCCAGCAGTTACGTTCGGGGACTCACTGAAGCTTTCTTT

size: few
J: TRBJ2-5
V: TRBV7-2
length: 16
D: .
CDR3: CASSWVQGSGQETQYF
DNA: TGTGCCAGCAGCTGGGTTCAGGGAAGTGGACAAGAGACCCAGTACTTC

size: .
J: TRBJ2-7
V: TRBV27
length: 14
D: .
CDR3: CASSFGGGVGEQYF
DNA: TGTGCCAGCAGTTTTGGAGGGGGGGTAGGGGAGCAGTACTTC

size: .
J: TRBJ2-7
V: TRBV5-6
length: 14
D: .
CDR3: CASSLRIINYEQYF
DNA: TGTGCCAGCAGCTTGAGGATAATCAACTACGAGCAGTACTTC

size: .
J: TRBJ2-1
V: TRBV7-2
length: 16
D: TRBD2
CDR3: CASSLDLAGGWDEQFF
DNA: TGTGCCAGCAGCTTAGACCTAGCGGGGGGCTGGGATGAGCAGTTCTTC

size: .
J: TRBJ2-5
V: TRBV28
length: 14
D: TRBD2
CDR3: CASSFSSGSETQYF
DNA: TGTGCCAGCAGTTTCTCTAGCGGGAGTGAGACCCAGTACTTC

size: .
J: TRBJ1-6
V: TRBV12-3/TRBV12-4
length: 18
D: .
CDR3: CASRLGGGLISYNSPLHF
DNA: TGTGCCAGCAGACTAGGGGGAGGGTTGATCTCCTATAATTCACCCCTCCACTTT

size: many
J: TRBJ2-5
V: TRBV9
length: 14
D: .
CDR3: CASSVAGERETQYF
DNA: TGTGCCAGCAGCGTAGCGGGGGAGAGGGAGACCCAGTACTTC

size: .
J: TRBJ2-1
V: TRBV20-1
length: 16
D: TRBD2
CDR3: CSARSPGTSGGNEQFF
DNA: TGCAGTGCTAGATCTCCCGGGACTAGCGGGGGCAATGAGCAGTTCTTC

size: few
J: TRBJ2-5
V: TRBV18
length: 17
D: TRBD1
CDR3: CASSPQLGGQYQETQYF
DNA: TGTGCCAGCTCACCCCAGTTAGGGGGACAGTACCAAGAGACCCAGTACTTC

size: few
J: TRBJ2-7
V: TRBV15
length: 13
D: .
CDR3: CATSRLTTYEQYF
DNA: TGTGCCACCAGCAGACTAACTACCTACGAGCAGTACTTC

size: .
J: TRBJ2-7
V: TRBV2
length: 12
D: .
CDR3: CASSVRRYEQYF
DNA: TGTGCCAGCAGTGTACGGCGGTACGAGCAGTACTTC

size: .
J: TRBJ2-7
V: TRBV12-3/TRBV12-4
length: 15
D: .
CDR3: CASSFWQGTRDEQYF
DNA: TGTGCCAGCAGTTTCTGGCAGGGTACAAGGGACGAGCAGTACTTC

size: few
J: TRBJ2-7
V: TRBV27
length: 16
D: TRBD1
CDR3: CASSYRPQQGTYEQYF
DNA: TGTGCCAGCAGTTACCGTCCCCAACAGGGGACCTACGAGCAGTACTTC

size: .
J: TRBJ2-1
V: TRBV2
length: 16
D: TRBD2
CDR3: CASRDLSGGYYNEQFF
DNA: TGTGCCAGCAGAGACCTTAGCGGGGGGTACTACAATGAGCAGTTCTTC

size: .
J: TRBJ2-1
V: TRBV12-3/TRBV12-4
length: 12
D: .
CDR3: CASSPQWDEQFF
DNA: TGTGCCAGCAGTCCCCAATGGGATGAGCAGTTCTTC

size: .
J: TRBJ2-5
V: TRBV18
length: 17
D: .
CDR3: CASSPIQGSGREETQYF
DNA: TGTGCCAGCTCACCAATCCAGGGATCGGGTCGGGAAGAGACCCAGTACTTC

size: few
J: TRBJ2-2
V: TRBV4-3
length: 16
D: TRBD1
CDR3: CASSQGTGGRTGELFF
DNA: TGCGCCAGCAGCCAAGGGACAGGGGGCAGAACCGGGGAGCTGTTTTTT

size: many
J: TRBJ1-1
V: TRBV27
length: 13
D: .
CDR3: CASSLGANTEAFF
DNA: TGTGCCAGCAGCTTGGGTGCGAACACTGAAGCTTTCTTT

size: .
J: TRBJ2-2
V: TRBV27
length: 14
D: .
CDR3: CASSIMGNTGELFF
DNA: TGTGCCAGCAGTATCATGGGGAACACCGGGGAGCTGTTTTTT

size: few
J: TRBJ1-2
V: TRBV18
length: 13
D: .
CDR3: CASSPLQGYGYTF
DNA: TGTGCCAGCTCACCGCTACAGGGCTATGGCTACACCTTC

size: .
J: TRBJ2-5
V: TRBV27
length: 15
D: .
CDR3: CASSFWVGQQETQYF
DNA: TGTGCCAGCAGTTTTTGGGTCGGGCAGCAAGAGACCCAGTACTTC

size: many
J: TRBJ2-7
V: TRBV7-2
length: 12
D: .
CDR3: CASRGRSYEQYF
DNA: TGTGCCAGCAGAGGACGGTCCTACGAGCAGTACTTC

size: few
J: TRBJ2-7
V: TRBV12-3/TRBV12-4
length: 14
D: TRBD1
CDR3: CASSSPTGTYEQYF
DNA: TGTGCCAGCAGTTCGCCGACAGGGACCTACGAGCAGTACTTC

size: .
J: TRBJ1-2
V: TRBV27
length: 13
D: .
CDR3: CASSIGANYGYTF
DNA: TGTGCCAGCAGCATCGGGGCCAACTATGGCTACACCTTC

size: .
J: TRBJ2-5
V: TRBV20-1
length: 18
D: TRBD2
CDR3: CSARQPISSSGGYETQYF
DNA: TGCAGTGCTAGACAGCCCATATCCTCTAGCGGGGGGTATGAGACCCAGTACTTC

size: .
J: TRBJ1-2
V: TRBV10-3
length: 14
D: .
CDR3: CAISESRTDYGYTF
DNA: TGTGCCATCAGTGAGTCTCGGACGGACTATGGCTACACCTTC

size: .
J: TRBJ2-1
V: TRBV7-6
length: 13
D: .
CDR3: CASSLVSRQEQFF
DNA: TGTGCCAGCAGCTTAGTGTCGCGGCAAGAGCAGTTCTTC

size: few
J: TRBJ2-1
V: TRBV2
length: 13
D: .
CDR3: CASSVGANNEQFF
DNA: TGTGCCAGCAGTGTCGGGGCCAACAATGAGCAGTTCTTC

size: .
J: TRBJ1-4
V: TRBV20-1
length: 13
D: .
CDR3: CSALRTSDEKLFF
DNA: TGCAGTGCTCTCAGGACTTCGGATGAAAAACTGTTTTTT

size: many
J: TRBJ2-1
V: TRBV28
length: 12
D: TRBD1
CDR3: CASSLQGDEQFF
DNA: TGTGCCAGCAGTTTACAGGGGGATGAGCAGTTCTTC

size: many
J: TRBJ2-7
V: TRBV27
length: 13
D: .
CDR3: CASSLGQLYEQYF
DNA: TGTGCCAGCAGTTTAGGACAGCTCTACGAGCAGTACTTC

size: few
J: TRBJ1-5
V: TRBV28
length: 15
D: TRBD1
CDR3: CASRGQGADNQPQHF
DNA: TGTGCCAGCAGGGGACAGGGGGCGGACAATCAGCCCCAGCATTTT

size: .
J: TRBJ2-5
V: TRBV25-1
length: 12
D: .
CDR3: CASSTGGGTQYF
DNA: TGTGCCAGCAGTACAGGGGGGGGGACCCAGTACTTC

size: .
J: TRBJ1-5
V: TRBV7-9
length: 14
D: .
CDR3: CASSPGPVQGPQHF
DNA: TGTGCCAGCAGCCCGGGACCGGTGCAAGGGCCCCAGCATTTT

size: many
J: TRBJ2-5
V: TRBV11-2
length: 13
D: .
CDR3: CASSLGVKETQYF
DNA: TGTGCCAGCAGCTTGGGGGTCAAAGAGACCCAGTACTTC

size: few
J: TRBJ2-1
V: TRBV30
length: 12
D: .
CDR3: CAWSWTFDEQFF
DNA: TGTGCCTGGAGTTGGACGTTCGATGAGCAGTTCTTC

size: few
J: TRBJ2-3
V: TRBV7-9
length: 18
D: TRBD2
CDR3: CASSLMGTSGTSTDTQYF
DNA: TGTGCCAGCAGCTTAATGGGGACTAGCGGTACGAGCACGGATACGCAGTATTTT

size: .
J: TRBJ2-3
V: TRBV28
length: 13
D: .
CDR3: CASNEGSPDTQYF
DNA: TGTGCCAGCAATGAGGGCTCCCCAGATACGCAGTATTTT

size: many
J: TRBJ2-7
V: TRBV7-2
length: 12
D: .
CDR3: CASSLVAYEQYF
DNA: TGTGCCAGCAGCTTAGTCGCCTACGAGCAGTACTTC

size: few
J: TRBJ1-5
V: TRBV12-3/TRBV12-4
length: 14
D: TRBD1
CDR3: CASSQGQGGQPQHF
DNA: TGTGCCAGCAGCCAGGGACAGGGAGGGCAGCCCCAGCATTTT

size: few
J: TRBJ2-7
V: TRBV6-2/TRBV6-3
length: 13
D: .
CDR3: CASIGSSGYEQYF
DNA: TGTGCCAGCATTGGCTCCTCGGGCTACGAGCAGTACTTC

size: few
J: TRBJ1-4
V: TRBV7-9
length: 15
D: .
CDR3: CASSSHVRGKEKLFF
DNA: TGTGCCAGCAGCTCCCATGTCCGGGGGAAGGAAAAACTGTTTTTT

size: .
J: TRBJ2-2
V: TRBV7-3
length: 15
D: TRBD1
CDR3: CASSQGQLNTGELFF
DNA: TGTGCCAGCAGCCAGGGACAGCTAAACACCGGGGAGCTGTTTTTT

size: few
J: TRBJ2-2
V: TRBV5-1
length: 13
D: .
CDR3: CASIPNFGGELFF
DNA: TGCGCCAGCATACCCAACTTTGGCGGGGAGCTGTTTTTT